Below, 27 T cell receptor beta chains from the same sample are listed, as sequenced in a study of technical replicates of blood from four donors. TCRdb's table, derived via immunoSEQ multiplex PCR, lists solely in-frame clones and lacks some. The sample records 87,000 or so clones, 92% being singletons. The sequencing sample was made of T cells isolated from PBMCs. The receptors derive from a human donor in good health.

The chain joins TRBV27 to TRBJ2-4; D remains ambiguous. The CDR3 spans 15 residues. CDR1 is MNHEY, CDR2 SMNVEV, per germline (reference sequence). The V end lost 6 bases, the J end lost 4 bases, and 16 bases lay between the germline ends. CDR3 loop: CASRTYKGEKNIQYF. In nucleotides, the CDR3 is TGTGCCAGCAGAACCTATAAAGGAGAAAAAAACATTCAGTACTTC.

V is TRBV6-1 and J is TRBJ2-5, with D unresolved. The CDR3 spans 12 residues. The V gene's germline CDR1 is MNHNS and CDR2 SASEGT. V lost 7 bases to trimming and J lost 6 bases, with 12 bases between them. In DNA form, the CDR3 reads TGTGCCAGCACAGTTCCCCCCAAGACCCAGTACTTC. This translates into CASTVPPKTQYF.

This chain joins TRBV6-1 and TRBJ1-3; 8 positions match TRBD1. The CDR3 totals 12 residues. V gave up 10 bases and J gave up 5 bases; unmatched junction bases: 4. Germline CDR1 MNHNS, CDR2 SASEGT. CDR3 region: CATWTGRNTIYF. Here the CDR3 DNA reads TGTGCCACCTGGACAGGGCGAAACACCATATATTTT.

V and J are TRBV19 and TRBJ2-5, with 11 bases aligning to TRBD1. CDR3 length equals 15 residues. V lost 3 bases, J lost 4 bases, and 4 bases stayed unmatched. The germline gives CDR1 LNHDA, CDR2 SQIVND (reference sequence). The CDR3 region has the DNA TGTGCCAGTAGTATGTTCGGGACAGGGGGAGAGACCCAGTACTTC. Its translation is CASSMFGTGGETQYF. The variable domain in full, completed from reference TRBV19 and TRBJ2-5, reads DGGITQSPKYLFRKEGQNVTLSCEQNLNHDAMYWYRQDPGQGLRLIYYSQIVNDFQKGDIAEGYSVSREKKESFPLTVTSAQKNPTAFYLCASSMFGTGGETQYFGPGTRLLVL.

This clone showed up just once. The chain links TRBV15 to TRBJ1-3; D uncertain. V was clipped by 1 base and J by 4 bases, with 5 bases between them. Germline CDR1 is LNHNV and CDR2 is YYDKDF (reference sequence). The CDR3 loop spans 13 amino acids. The CDR3 DNA sequence: TGTGCCACCAGCAGAGCACGGGGAAACACCATATATTTT. It is translated as CATSRARGNTIYF.

This sequence joins TRBV14 and TRBJ2-2; perhaps TRBD2 as D (6 bases). V lost 2 bases, J lost 3 bases, and 13 bases lay in between. Germline V CDR1 and CDR2: SGHDN, FVKESK. CDR3 length: 16 residues. The CDR3 DNA is TGTGCCAGCAGCCAATCCGGAGGAGGGTACACCGGGGAGCTGTTTTTT. As protein: CASSQSGGGYTGELFF.

The rearrangement links TRBV10-1 to TRBJ2-2, with 9 bases identical to TRBD1. V shed 4 bases and J 5 bases; nucleotides not matched to a gene: 8. This CDR3 is built from 16 residues. Germline assignment: CDR1 WNHNN and CDR2 SYGVQD (reference sequence). The DNA of the CDR3 is TGCGCCAGCAGTGCCACGGGACAGGGCTATACCGGGGAGCTGTTTTTT. It is translated as CASSATGQGYTGELFF.

The chain links TRBV7-9 to TRBJ2-2; the match to TRBD1 covers 11 bases. Germline V gene lookup returns CDR1 SEHNR and CDR2 FQNEAQ (reference sequence). This CDR3 has 12 residues. This chain's CDR3 is CAWTGGSGRLFF. The CDR3 nucleotides are TGTGCGTGGACAGGGGGCTCGGGTCGGCTGTTTTTT.

This sequence joins TRBV27 and TRBJ2-3; TRBD2 matches 10 bases. With 7 bases clipped from V and 0 bases from J, the junction kept 4 bases outside the gene matches. This CDR3 is built from 15 residues. In germline, CDR1 is MNHEY, CDR2 SMNVEV (reference sequence). CDR3 region: CASTSGSASTDTQYF. CDR3 DNA: TGTGCCAGCACTAGCGGGAGCGCTAGCACAGATACGCAGTATTTT.

The rearrangement links TRBV5-1 to TRBJ2-5; 9 bases match TRBD2. The V gene's germline CDR1 is SGHRS and CDR2 YFSETQ. The length of the CDR3 is 16 residues. V was clipped by 4 bases and J by 4 bases; unmatched bases: 11. Here the CDR3 reads CASSPKPGLAGETQYF. CDR3 sequence (DNA): TGCGCCAGCAGCCCGAAACCGGGACTAGCAGGAGAGACCCAGTACTTC.

V usage is TRBV7-9 and J usage is TRBJ1-3, with D perhaps TRBD1 (5 bases). V lost 6 bases to trimming and J lost 0 bases, with 9 bases between them. The germline CDR1 and CDR2 sequences are SEHNR and FQNEAQ (reference sequence). The CDR3 loop spans 14 amino acids. The CDR3 region is CASRGLSSGNTIYF. The DNA for the CDR3 is TGTGCCAGCAGGGGACTCAGCTCTGGAAACACCATATATTTT.

V is TRBV6-6 and J is TRBJ1-2; the D gene is possibly TRBD1 (6 bases). The CDR3 runs 14 residues. Trimming removed 7 bases from V and 8 bases from J, with 20 bases in between. Germline values: CDR1 MNHNY, CDR2 SVGAGI (reference sequence). In DNA form, the CDR3 reads TGTGCCAGCACCCCGGGACACCTAAGCGGAGGCTACACCTTC. Amino acids: CASTPGHLSGGYTF.

The rearrangement joins TRBV5-1 to TRBJ2-3; 7 nucleotides agree with TRBD2. V lost 0 bases and J lost 7; bases outside the gene matches: 8. The CDR3 covers 15 residues. Germline V gives CDR1 SGHRS, CDR2 YFSETQ. The CDR3 coding sequence is TGCGCCAGCAGCTTGGAGGCTAGCGGAGCTAATACGCAGTATTTT. Encoded protein: CASSLEASGANTQYF.

In nucleotides, the CDR3 is TGTGCCAGCAGGCTGACAGGAGAGACCCAGTACTTC. It encodes CASRLTGETQYF. The rearrangement uses TRBV6-1 and TRBJ2-5; D might be TRBD1 (6 bases). The germline V gene encodes CDR1 MNHNS and CDR2 SASEGT. Between the trimmed V and J ends, which lost 6 bases and 4 bases, there was a span of 9 bases. The CDR3 consists of 12 residues.

The chain recombines TRBV6-1 with TRBJ2-1; weak D call: TRBD2 (6 bases). Germline V gives CDR1 MNHNS, CDR2 SASEGT. CDR3 length: 14 residues. Trimming left V 3 bases short and J 3 bases short, with 9 bases between. The chain's CDR3 is CASSESTSYNEQFF. CDR3 coding DNA: TGTGCCAGCAGTGAGTCGACTAGCTACAATGAGCAGTTCTTC.

The gene calls are TRBV7-6 and TRBJ2-7; 11 nucleotides line up with TRBD1. V shed 5 bases and J 4 bases; nucleotides not matched to a gene: 4. The CDR3 totals 14 residues. Germline V lookup: CDR1 SGHVS, CDR2 FNYEAQ. The CDR3 DNA sequence: TGTGCCAGCAGCCCTGGACAGGGGGCATACGAGCAGTACTTC. Translating gives CASSPGQGAYEQYF.

V gene TRBV6-1 combines with J gene TRBJ2-1; D possibly corresponds to TRBD1 (6 bases). Between the trimmed V and J ends, which lost 11 bases and 6 bases, there was a span of 23 bases. There are 15 residues in the CDR3. Per germline, CDR1 MNHNS and CDR2 SASEGT. The CDR3 sequence: CAGSPRGSPTNEQFF. CDR3 DNA: TGTGCCGGAAGCCCGAGGGGGTCCCCAACCAATGAGCAGTTCTTC.

V is TRBV25-1 and J is TRBJ2-5; 7 nucleotides agree with TRBD2. Germline V gives CDR1 MGHDK, CDR2 SYGVNS. Unmatched junction bases numbered 12, after V lost 4 bases and J lost 1 base. The CDR3 has 17 amino acids. The CDR3 loop reads CASSGRSSGVPQETQYF. The CDR3 coding sequence is TGTGCCAGCAGTGGGAGGTCTAGCGGTGTACCCCAAGAGACCCAGTACTTC.

Written as DNA, the CDR3 is TGTGCCACCAGCCCCGTGTTCGGTGAGCAGTTCTTC. This codes for CATSPVFGEQFF. The chain joins TRBV15 to TRBJ2-1; D not resolved. The CDR3 sequence is 12 residues long. Germline V gene data show CDR1 as LNHNV and CDR2 as YYDKDF (reference sequence). The V gene lost 5 bases and the J gene lost 9 bases, with 11 bases spanning the gap.

The chain employs TRBV6-1 and TRBJ1-3; 7 bases align to TRBD1. Germline V gene lookup returns CDR1 MNHNS and CDR2 SASEGT. This CDR3 contains 15 residues. Trimming cost V 3 bases and J 3 bases; bases outside gene matches: 5. DNA of the CDR3: TGTGCCAGCAGTGATTTAGGGGGCGGTGGAAACACCATATATTTT. Translating gives CASSDLGGGGNTIYF.

The chain couples TRBV2 to TRBJ1-6; D gene ambiguous. Trimming pared 7 bases from V and 9 bases from J, leaving 10 bases between. CDR1 and CDR2 (germline): SNHLY, FYNNEI. The CDR3 length is 12 residues. CDR3 in amino acids: CASNGRGSPLHF. The CDR3 region has the DNA TGTGCCAGCAACGGACGGGGTTCACCCCTCCACTTT.

The chain couples TRBV6-1 to TRBJ2-1; 7 nucleotides line up with TRBD1. The V and J ends lost 7 bases and 4 bases, in that order; junction bases with no gene match: 7. Germline V lookup: CDR1 MNHNS, CDR2 SASEGT. The CDR3 spans 14 residues. In nucleotides, the CDR3 is TGTGCCAGCAAGGGACAGAAGTTATACAATGAGCAGTTCTTC. It yields the protein CASKGQKLYNEQFF.

This chain uses TRBV7-8 with TRBJ2-5, with TRBD2 matching over 8 bases. This CDR3 is built from 15 residues. The V gene end was trimmed by 1 base and the J gene end by 5 bases; junction bases not matched to a gene: 6. Germline CDR1 SGHVS, CDR2 FQNEAQ. The CDR3 loop is CASSLERGGRETQYF. CDR3 sequence (DNA): TGTGCCAGCAGCTTAGAACGGGGGGGCCGTGAGACCCAGTACTTC.

V gene TRBV6-1 combines with J gene TRBJ1-5; D unresolved. CDR3 length: 13 residues. Germline assignment: CDR1 MNHNS and CDR2 SASEGT. Trimming took off 6 bases at V and 1 base at J, with 7 bases between the two ends. The CDR3 is CASRPGSNQPQHF. The CDR3 region has the DNA TGTGCCAGCAGGCCCGGGAGCAATCAGCCCCAGCATTTT.

This chain links TRBV9 with TRBJ2-5; 10 bases line up with TRBD2. The CDR3 runs 16 residues. Per the germline V gene, CDR1 is SGDLS and CDR2 is YYNGEE. V dropped 3 bases and J dropped 0; count of bases not matched to a gene: 5. The CDR3 here is CASSAGAGGYQETQYF. The CDR3 region has the DNA TGTGCCAGCAGCGCGGGAGCGGGGGGGTACCAAGAGACCCAGTACTTC. Supplemented by reference TRBV9 and TRBJ2-5, the full variable domain reads DSGVTQTPKHLITATGQRVTLRCSPRSGDLSVYWYQQSLDQGLQFLIQYYNGEERAKGNILERFSAQQFPDLHSELNLSSLELGDSALYFCASSAGAGGYQETQYFGPGTRLLVL.

This clone was seen more than once but under ten times. The V call is TRBV5-4, the J call TRBJ1-4, with D hard to call. The length of the CDR3 is 14 residues. Trimming removed 2 bases from V and 7 bases from J, with 12 bases in between. CDR1 is SGHNT, CDR2 YYREEE, per germline (reference sequence). DNA of the CDR3: TGTGCCAGCAGCTTCCCAGGAATTAGTGAAAAACTGTTTTTT. Protein sequence: CASSFPGISEKLFF.

The CDR3 here is CASSELLAGYNEQFF. Written as DNA, the CDR3 is TGTGCCAGCAGTGAATTACTAGCGGGGTACAATGAGCAGTTCTTC. The V gene is TRBV6-4, the J gene TRBJ2-1, with 10 nucleotides matching TRBD2. CDR1 MRHNA and CDR2 SNTAGT come from the germline V gene. This CDR3 is 15 amino acids long. Trimming cost V 3 bases and J 4 bases; bases outside gene matches: 3.